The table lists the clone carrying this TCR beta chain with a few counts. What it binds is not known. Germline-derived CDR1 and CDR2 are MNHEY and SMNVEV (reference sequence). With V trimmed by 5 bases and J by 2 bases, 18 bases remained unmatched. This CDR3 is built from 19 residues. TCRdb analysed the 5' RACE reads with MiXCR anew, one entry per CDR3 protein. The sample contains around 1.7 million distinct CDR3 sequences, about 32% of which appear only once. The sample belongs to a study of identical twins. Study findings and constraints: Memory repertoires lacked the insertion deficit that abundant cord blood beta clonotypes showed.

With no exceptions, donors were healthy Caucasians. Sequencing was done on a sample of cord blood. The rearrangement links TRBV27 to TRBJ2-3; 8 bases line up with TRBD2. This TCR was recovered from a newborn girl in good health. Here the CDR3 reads CASSPFLMKAGAPTDTQYF. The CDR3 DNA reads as TGTGCCAGCAGTCCCTTCCTCATGAAAGCGGGAGCTCCCACAGATACGCAGTATTTT.